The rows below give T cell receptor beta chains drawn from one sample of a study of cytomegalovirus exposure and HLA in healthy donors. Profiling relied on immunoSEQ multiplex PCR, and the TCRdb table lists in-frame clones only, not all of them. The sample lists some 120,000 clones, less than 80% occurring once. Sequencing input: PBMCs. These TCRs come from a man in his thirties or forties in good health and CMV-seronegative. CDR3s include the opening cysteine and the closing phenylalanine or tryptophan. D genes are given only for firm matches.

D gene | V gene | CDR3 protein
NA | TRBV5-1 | CASSFVGNTEAFF
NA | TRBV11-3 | CASSLGASYEQYF
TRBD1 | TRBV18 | CASSPAGQGASNQPQHF
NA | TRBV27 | CASSLLGWGDEQFF
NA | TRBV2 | CASNLGRPEGETQYF
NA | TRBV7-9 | CASSRTQGGSSNTEAFF
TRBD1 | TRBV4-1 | CASSHEGQGVGDTQYF
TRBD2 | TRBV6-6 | CASSYSGGGQETQYF
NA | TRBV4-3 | CASSQELGGGVDTGELFF
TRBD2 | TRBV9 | CASSVAGGPETQYF
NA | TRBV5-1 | CASSSARTGPYEQYF
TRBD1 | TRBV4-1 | CASSHQPSGQGRYGYTF
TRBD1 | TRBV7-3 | CASRQGTGGDYEQYF
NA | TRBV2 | CASWGLETQYF
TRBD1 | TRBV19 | CASTRGTGTTEQYF
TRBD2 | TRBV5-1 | CASKSALAGGARADTQYF
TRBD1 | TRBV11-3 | CASSRHSGGPEFF
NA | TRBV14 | CASSPAPDSPLHF
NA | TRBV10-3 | CALRDTNSGNTIYF
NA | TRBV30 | CAWSVLGQETQYF
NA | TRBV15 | CATSSDKIQETQYF
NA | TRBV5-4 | CASSKLADNTDTQYF
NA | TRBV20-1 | CSADMLEQYF
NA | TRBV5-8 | CASSQAWGGDEQYF
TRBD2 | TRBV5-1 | CASSFLAGEETQYF
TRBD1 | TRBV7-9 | CSSSLGTGDGYTF
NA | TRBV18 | CASSPILTPGVAEKLFF
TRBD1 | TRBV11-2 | CASSLGQGHTDTQYF
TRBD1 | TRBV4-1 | CASSQDRSGQGFNQPQHF
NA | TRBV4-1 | CASSQERQNQPQHF
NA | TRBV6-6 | CASSYRPEQAGYTF
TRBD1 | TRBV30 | CAWGFGQGRAEAFF
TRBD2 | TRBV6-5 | CASSYSPAGESTQYF
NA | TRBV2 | CASSFPTAGGGYTF
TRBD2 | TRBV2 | CASRPERGGIGELFF
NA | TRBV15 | CATSRVPHNQPQHF
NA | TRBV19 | CASSMKTRQYF
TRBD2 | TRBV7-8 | CASSQTSGGPPEQFF
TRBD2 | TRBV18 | CASSPPGGLGDTQYF
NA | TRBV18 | CASSPPSSAYEQYF
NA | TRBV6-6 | CASSYSLTENTEAFF
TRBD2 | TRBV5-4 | CASSWGLAGGPRGQYF
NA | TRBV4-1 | CASSQALAAGANVLTF
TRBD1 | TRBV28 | CASRDRGSGNTIYF
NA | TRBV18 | CASSPLVSTGNTEAFF
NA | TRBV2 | CASRGTGEWGYTF
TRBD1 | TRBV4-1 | CASSPTGTGMPQHF
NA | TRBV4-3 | CASSQEQGWTEAFF
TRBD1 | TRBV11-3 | CASSFRQGSMNTEAFF
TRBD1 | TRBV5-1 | CASSFFSGQGMNTEAFF
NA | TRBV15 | CATSRDPTEGDEAFF
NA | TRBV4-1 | CASSPTPGLGPWNEQFF